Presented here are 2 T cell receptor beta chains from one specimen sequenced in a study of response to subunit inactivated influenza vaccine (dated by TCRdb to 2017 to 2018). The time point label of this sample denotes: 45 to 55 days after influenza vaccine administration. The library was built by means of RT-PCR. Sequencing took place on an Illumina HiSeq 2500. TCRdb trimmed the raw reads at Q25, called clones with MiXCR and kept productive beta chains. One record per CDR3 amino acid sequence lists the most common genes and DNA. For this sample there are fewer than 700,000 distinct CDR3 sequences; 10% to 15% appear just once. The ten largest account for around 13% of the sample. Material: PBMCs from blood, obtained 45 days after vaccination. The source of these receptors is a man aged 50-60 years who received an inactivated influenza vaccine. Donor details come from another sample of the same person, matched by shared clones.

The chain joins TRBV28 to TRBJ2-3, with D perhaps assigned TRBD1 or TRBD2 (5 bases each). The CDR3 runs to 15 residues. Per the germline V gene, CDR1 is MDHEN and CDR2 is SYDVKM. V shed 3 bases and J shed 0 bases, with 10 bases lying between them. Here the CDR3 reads CASSFYGASTDTQYF. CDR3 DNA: TGTGCCAGCAGTTTCTACGGGGCAAGCACAGATACGCAGTATTTT.

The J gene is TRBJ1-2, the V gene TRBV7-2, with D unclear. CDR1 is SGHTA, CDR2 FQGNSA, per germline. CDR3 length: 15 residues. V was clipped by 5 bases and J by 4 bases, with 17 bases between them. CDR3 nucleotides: TGTGCCAGCAGCGTCGAAATAAGAGGTCCCTATGGCTACACCTTC. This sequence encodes CASSVEIRGPYGYTF.